The 25 T cell receptor beta chains in this list originate from one sample, sequenced in a study of blood T cells in healthy people across ages. Primers used in a second PCR of roughly 7 to 12 cycles were a sample-barcoded 5' primer and a J-beta primer mix. MiXCR was run by TCRdb on the 5' RACE reads, yielding one entry per CDR3 protein. The top ten clones hold roughly 8.2% of a sample with around 1.7 million distinct CDR3 sequences, 28% of them seen once. Specimen: blood. These receptors all stem from a woman aged 30 to 39 in good health.

Comment on this clonotype: A read error may explain this, as a much larger clone is one base away. The V gene is TRBV20-1, the J gene TRBJ2-1; 8 bases map to TRBD2. This CDR3 spans 14 amino acids. Germline V lookup: CDR1 DFQATT, CDR2 SNEGSKA (reference sequence). With V trimmed by 2 bases and J by 2 bases, 2 bases remained unmatched. The CDR3 sequence: CSARWRGAYNEQFF. CDR3 bases: TGCAGTGCTAGATGGCGGGGGGCCTACAATGAGCAGTTCTTC.

V usage is TRBV3-1 and J usage is TRBJ2-7, with TRBD2 matching 7 bases. The J call could be wrong; TRBJ2-5 is a better fit for the DNA end. The V gene's germline CDR1 is LGHDT and CDR2 YNNKEL (reference sequence). The CDR3 totals 16 residues. The CDR3 here is CASSKTGTNGRETQYF. The CDR3 coding sequence is TGTGCCAGCAGTAAAACCGGGACTAATGGAAGAGAGACCCAGTACTTC.

The genes are TRBV28 and TRBJ1-2, with D perhaps matching TRBD1 (6 bases). Germline assignment: CDR1 MDHEN and CDR2 SYDVKM. The CDR3 totals 15 residues. Trimming took 5 bases from V and 9 from J, leaving 22 bases between them. CDR3 sequence reads: CASSAYRARRGSYTF. The CDR3 nucleotides are TGTGCCAGCAGTGCTTACAGGGCCCGACGAGGAAGCTACACCTTC.

This clonotype was counted between two and nine times. CDR3 nucleotides: TGTGCCAGCCAGGCTCTCGGCCAAGAGACCCAGTACTTC. The encoded protein is CASQALGQETQYF. The J gene is TRBJ2-5, the V gene TRBV2; no clear D. The CDR3 spans 13 residues. With 8 bases removed from V and 1 base from J, the gap between germline ends came to 11 bases. CDR1 and CDR2 from the germline V gene are SNHLY and FYNNEI.

As for this clonotype: Its ends do not fully match the called genes, so a read error is possible. For the CDR3, the DNA is TGTGCCGGCAGGCTTAGCGGCGCCAAAAACATTCAGTACTTC. Translated: CAGRLSGAKNIQYF. J is TRBJ2-4 and V is TRBV12-3 or TRBV12-4; tentatively, D is TRBD2 (6 bases). There are 14 residues in the CDR3.

As regards this clonotype: The junction does not match germline at one end; this may be a read error. The chain employs TRBV5-1 and TRBJ2-3, with D unclear. CDR1 is SGHRS, CDR2 YFSETQ, per germline. The CDR3 length is 13 residues. CDR3 region: CAGSRNGGDTQYF. CDR3 sequence (DNA): TGCGCCGGCAGCCGGAACGGTGGAGATACGCAGTATTTT.

J is TRBJ2-5 and V is TRBV4-1; D not certain. The V end lost 1 base, the J end lost 5 bases, and 14 bases lay between the germline ends. The CDR3 sequence is 15 residues long. Germline V gene data show CDR1 as MGHRA and CDR2 as YSYEKL. CDR3 in amino acids: CASSQVELTQETQYF. In DNA form, the CDR3 reads TGCGCCAGCAGCCAAGTGGAACTTACTCAGGAGACCCAGTACTTC.

The chain recombines TRBV5-6 with TRBJ1-1, with D possibly matching TRBD1 (5 bases). The CDR3 covers 16 residues. From germline, CDR1 is SGHDT and CDR2 YYEEEE. The V end was cut by 4 bases, the J end by 0 bases, with 16 bases between. This CDR3 is CASSPLGGLMNTEAFF. CDR3 in DNA: TGTGCCAGCAGCCCCCTCGGGGGGTTAATGAACACTGAAGCTTTCTTT.

The V call is TRBV3-1, the J call TRBJ2-7; possibly TRBD2 for D (6 bases). Per the germline V gene, CDR1 is LGHDT and CDR2 is YNNKEL (reference sequence). There are 14 residues in the CDR3. The V end lost 0 bases, the J end lost 9 bases, and 15 bases lay between the germline ends. The CDR3 sequence is CASSQDLASGGQYF. In DNA, the CDR3 is TGTGCCAGCAGCCAAGATCTAGCGAGTGGGGGGCAGTACTTC.

Turning to this clonotype: A junction end diverges from the germline sequence, so it may reflect a read error. This chain connects TRBV4-3 to TRBJ2-1; no reliable D call. Per germline, CDR1 LGHNA and CDR2 YSLEER. CDR3 size: 15 residues. The CDR3 protein is CASSPPGPSYNGQFF. The CDR3 DNA is TGCGCCAGCAGCCCCCCCGGTCCCTCCTACAATGGGCAGTTCTTC.

This clonotype was picked up a small number of times. One junction end does not reproduce the germline sequence, and a read error may be involved. The genes are TRBV4-3 and TRBJ2-7; D tentatively reads TRBD1 or TRBD2 (6 bases each). The CDR3 totals 19 residues. Germline V gives CDR1 LGHNA, CDR2 YSLEER. CDR3 amino acids: CTSSRPGHPCGKSSYEQYF. CDR3 DNA: TGCACCAGCAGCAGACCGGGACACCCCTGCGGGAAAAGCTCCTACGAGCAGTACTTC.

This clonotype was observed a few times. The J gene is TRBJ2-1, the V gene TRBV20-1; D is unclear. The CDR3 runs to 13 residues. V lost 7 bases and J 0 bases, leaving 10 bases between the germline ends. In germline, CDR1 is DFQATT, CDR2 SNEGSKA (reference sequence). The CDR3 region has the DNA TGCAGTGTCCCGACTGTCTCCTACAATGAGCAGTTCTTC. Protein product: CSVPTVSYNEQFF.

At least ten counts were recorded for this clonotype. The J gene is TRBJ1-2, the V gene TRBV29-1; D unclear. The CDR3 loop spans 11 amino acids. Germline-derived CDR1 and CDR2 are SQVTM and ANQGSEA. V lost 2 bases and J lost 3, with 4 bases in between. CDR3: CSVEPYYGYTF. The CDR3 bases are TGCAGCGTTGAACCCTACTATGGCTACACCTTC.

This clonotype was found many times. This chain joins TRBV6-5 and TRBJ2-3, with D perhaps TRBD1 or TRBD2 (5 bases each). Germline CDR1 is MNHEY and CDR2 is SVGAGI. V was clipped by 6 bases and J by 0 bases, with 10 bases between them. The CDR3 covers 14 residues. The CDR3 nucleotides read TGTGCCAGCAGCTGGGACGGCAGCACAGATACGCAGTATTTT. Translated: CASSWDGSTDTQYF.

The sample holds a few counts of this clonotype. The genes are TRBV5-1 and TRBJ2-1, with D possibly TRBD2 on 5 matching bases. V lost 4 bases, J lost 2 bases, and 16 bases lay in between. Germline V gives CDR1 SGHRS, CDR2 YFSETQ. The CDR3 loop spans 16 amino acids. The CDR3 here is CASSAQPELAYNEQFF. The CDR3 region has the DNA TGCGCCAGCAGCGCACAACCGGAACTAGCCTACAATGAGCAGTTCTTC.

V usage is TRBV20-1 and J usage is TRBJ2-1, with TRBD2 matching 9 bases. There are 17 residues in the CDR3. J lost 2 bases, V lost 0 bases, and 8 bases had no gene match. Germline V gene lookup returns CDR1 DFQATT and CDR2 SNEGSKA (reference sequence). The CDR3 is CSARDFYGGRAYNEQFF. CDR3 in DNA: TGCAGTGCTAGAGATTTTTACGGCGGGAGGGCCTACAATGAGCAGTTCTTC.

J is TRBJ2-1 and V is TRBV20-1, with 12 nucleotides matching TRBD2. The CDR3 extends over 14 amino acids. Per the germline V gene, CDR1 is DFQATT and CDR2 is SNEGSKA (reference sequence). CDR3 sequence reads: CSSTSGSSYNEQFF. The CDR3 DNA follows: TGCAGCTCGACTAGCGGGAGCTCCTACAATGAGCAGTTCTTC.

This clonotype came up a few times. The rearrangement joins TRBV2 to TRBJ2-5, with 9 bases aligning to TRBD2. Germline values: CDR1 SNHLY, CDR2 FYNNEI. Germline trimming cut 4 bases from V and 7 bases from J; bases unmatched to any gene: 4. This CDR3 contains 13 residues. The CDR3 DNA reads TGTGCCAGCAGTGTAGCGGGGGCTGGGACCCAGTACTTC. Its translation: CASSVAGAGTQYF.

The chain recombines TRBV4-2 with TRBJ1-2, with 7 positions matching TRBD1. J lost 6 bases, V lost 4 bases, and 8 bases had no gene match. Germline CDR1 is LGHNA and CDR2 is YNFKEQ. The CDR3 has 14 residues. CDR3 protein: CASSPQEGANGYTF. The CDR3 DNA reads as TGTGCCAGCAGCCCCCAGGAGGGGGCGAATGGCTACACCTTC.

The rearrangement joins TRBV3-1 to TRBJ2-1, with TRBD2 matching 7 bases. Germline V gene lookup returns CDR1 LGHDT and CDR2 YNNKEL (reference sequence). The CDR3 length is 17 residues. V lost 2 bases to trimming and J lost 3 bases; unmatched junction nucleotides: 10. Written as DNA, the CDR3 is TGTGCCAGCAGCCAATCCGGGGGGACTTCTTACTACAATGAGCAGTTCTTC. Translating it yields CASSQSGGTSYYNEQFF.

This clonotype was recorded only once. The chain recombines TRBV6-6 with TRBJ1-1; D is possibly TRBD1 (5 bases). Germline CDR1 and CDR2: MNHNY and SVGAGI (reference sequence). CDR3 size: 15 residues. V dropped 0 bases and J dropped 4 bases, with 12 bases sitting between them. The CDR3 nucleotides are TGTGCCAGCAGTTACTCGTTGGGGGGTGCCACTGAAGCTTTCTTT. Translating gives CASSYSLGGATEAFF.

This clonotype was found a few times. CDR3 sequence (DNA): TGCAGTGCGGGAGGACAGGGGAATGAGCAGTTCTTC. Amino acid sequence: CSAGGQGNEQFF. The V gene is TRBV20-1, the J gene TRBJ2-1; the match to TRBD1 covers 9 bases. Germline V gene sequence: CDR1 DFQATT, CDR2 SNEGSKA (reference sequence). The CDR3 is 12 residues long. V was clipped by 6 bases and J by 7 bases; unmatched bases: 4.

The chain joins TRBV12-3 or TRBV12-4 to TRBJ1-5; D is possibly TRBD1 (6 bases). Trimming shortened V by 2 bases and J by 8 bases, and 16 bases separated the two germline ends. CDR3 size: 15 residues. The CDR3 bases are TGTGCCAGCAGTTTAATATCAGGGGCGGGGGAGCCCCAGCATTTT. It translates to CASSLISGAGEPQHF.

Concerning this clonotype: At one end, the junction sequence differs from germline, possibly due to a read error. V is TRBV18 and J is TRBJ2-5, with 7 bases matching TRBD2. Per the germline V gene, CDR1 is KGHSH and CDR2 is LQKENI. The CDR3 length is 14 residues. The CDR3 protein is CTSSPRLAQETQYF. CDR3 nucleotides: TGTACCAGCTCACCACGACTAGCTCAAGAGACCCAGTACTTC.

This clonotype has more than one count but fewer than ten. V is TRBV7-3 and J is TRBJ2-1; D not certain. Germline V gives CDR1 SGHTA, CDR2 FQGTGA. This CDR3 has 12 amino acids. Trimming pared 3 bases from V and 12 bases from J, leaving 12 bases between. CDR3 loop: CASSFGEGTQFF. CDR3 nucleotide sequence: TGTGCCAGCAGCTTTGGCGAAGGCACGCAGTTCTTC. Full variable domain (remainder filled in from reference TRBV7-3 and TRBJ2-1): GAGVSQTPSNKVTEKGKYVELRCDPISGHTALYWYRQSLGQGPEFLIYFQGTGAADDSGLPNDRFFAVRPEGSVSTLKIQRTERGDSAVYLCASSFGEGTQFFGPGTRLTVL.